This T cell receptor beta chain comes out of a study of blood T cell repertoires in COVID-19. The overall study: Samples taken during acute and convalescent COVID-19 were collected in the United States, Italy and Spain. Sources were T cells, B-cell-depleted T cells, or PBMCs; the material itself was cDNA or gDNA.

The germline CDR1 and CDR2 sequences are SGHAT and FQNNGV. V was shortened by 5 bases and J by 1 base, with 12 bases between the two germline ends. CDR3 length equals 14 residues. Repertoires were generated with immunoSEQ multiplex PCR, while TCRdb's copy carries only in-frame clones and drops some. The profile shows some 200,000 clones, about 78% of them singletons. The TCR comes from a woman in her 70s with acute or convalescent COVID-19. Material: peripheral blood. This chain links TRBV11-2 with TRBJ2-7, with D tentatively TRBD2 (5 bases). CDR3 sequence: CASSPPGMSYEQYF. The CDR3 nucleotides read TGTGCCAGCAGCCCACCGGGGATGTCCTACGAGCAGTACTTC.